This TCR beta chain was documented in a study of T cell responses to AZD1222 COVID-19 vaccine. General study points: Among the donors, most were white British and more were female, and clonal diversity was possibly underestimated. Recipients of two AZD1222 doses showed rising Spike-specific TCR breadth and depth. Among AZD1222 vaccinees, only 5 or 6 were seropositive at baseline. Repertoires were collected only later (after the peak T cell response had occurred).

Note on this clone: Its antigen is currently unknown.

The assay was immunoSEQ multiplex PCR, and TCRdb's table has in-frame clones only and misses some. The sample shows 85,000 to 120,000 clones, about 85% of them seen only once. Germline V gene sequence: CDR1 SGHTA, CDR2 FQGTGA. The CDR3 is made up of 15 amino acids. Trimming cost V 3 bases and J 5 bases, with 14 bases left between them. The clonotype originates from an adult in good health. The chain links TRBV7-3 to TRBJ2-1; D might be TRBD2 (5 bases). The material sequenced was peripheral blood, taken on day 0 of AZD1222 vaccination. This chain's CDR3 is CASSLGLAKNNEQFF. The CDR3 nucleotides are TGTGCCAGCAGCTTGGGTCTAGCAAAGAACAATGAGCAGTTCTTC. Using reference TRBV7-3 and TRBJ2-1 for the parts outside the CDR3, the full variable domain is GAGVSQTPSNKVTEKGKYVELRCDPISGHTALYWYRQSLGQGPEFLIYFQGTGAADDSGLPNDRFFAVRPEGSVSTLKIQRTERGDSAVYLCASSLGLAKNNEQFFGPGTRLTVL.